Described below is a single T cell receptor beta chain sequence and its context. Antigen unknown. The V gene end was trimmed by 3 bases and the J gene end by 6 bases; junction bases not matched to a gene: 9. From germline, CDR1 is LNHNV and CDR2 YYDKDF (reference sequence). The CDR3 runs 15 residues. The protocol was immunoSEQ multiplex PCR, while the TCRdb copy is restricted to in-frame clones and leaves out a portion. Among about 66,000 clones listed, roughly 86% were seen once. The data were obtained in a study of chemoradiotherapy in HPV16-positive cancers. The overall study: Candidate HPV-specific clones and shared TCR motifs came from a couple of HPV16-positive patients. Findings and limits, study-wide: HPV-specific T cells were functionally defined from only a couple of HPV16-positive patients. Non-HPV-specific T cells did not expand in tumors during treatment, whereas candidate HPV-specific clones and E7-related motifs did.

The receptor was isolated from a human donor with HPV-associated anogenital cancer. The rearrangement uses TRBV15 and TRBJ2-7; TRBD1 aligns across 9 bases. The sequencing here drew on blood, taken from a patient who underwent chemoradiotherapy. The chain's CDR3 is CATSRSQGTGTEQYF. The CDR3 DNA sequence: TGTGCCACCAGCAGGTCACAAGGGACAGGGACCGAGCAGTACTTC.